The 20 T cell receptor beta chains listed next were all sequenced from one sample in a study of blood T cells in healthy people across ages. Using a J-beta primer mix together with a sample-barcoded 5' primer, a second PCR was run for roughly 6 to 12 cycles. TCRdb redid the calling of the 5' RACE reads with MiXCR, one entry per CDR3 protein. The sample carries about 970,000 distinct CDR3 sequences, roughly 47% recorded once. The specimen was blood. The receptor set was obtained from a woman aged 60-75 years in good health.

This clonotype appeared a few times. The rearrangement links TRBV9 to TRBJ1-4; 8 bases are a match to TRBD1. V was pared by 0 bases and J by 8 bases, with 3 bases of the junction left unmatched. CDR3 length: 14 residues. The V gene's germline CDR1 is SGDLS and CDR2 YYNGEE. The DNA for the CDR3 is TGTGCCAGCAGCGTAGGACAGGGGTTAGAAAAACTGTTTTTT. Its translation is CASSVGQGLEKLFF.

In regard to this clonotype: Because it lacks the conserved phenylalanine or tryptophan at the end, this CDR3 is likely a read error. This chain joins TRBV29-1 and TRBJ2-3, with 9 bases fitting TRBD1. V trimming: 7 bases; J trimming: 7 bases; junction bases outside the gene matches: 9. Germline CDR1 is SQVTM and CDR2 is ANQGSEA. The CDR3 contains 13 residues. The CDR3 loop is CSAATGGLNTQYV. The DNA for the CDR3 is TGCAGCGCTGCGACAGGGGGTTTGAATACGCAGTATGTT.

This clonotype was detected a few times. The V gene is TRBV7-2, the J gene TRBJ2-7; 9 nucleotides align to TRBD2. Trimming took 5 bases from V and 2 from J; bases not matched to a gene: 7. The CDR3 length is 15 residues. Germline V CDR1 and CDR2: SGHTA, FQGNSA. This chain's CDR3 is CASSARTSAAYEQYF. CDR3 DNA: TGTGCCAGCAGCGCCAGGACTAGCGCAGCCTACGAGCAGTACTTC.

This clonotype was detected only a few times. The rearrangement joins TRBV19 to TRBJ2-7; 9 positions agree with TRBD1. This CDR3 region has 15 residues. V was pared by 6 bases and J by 2 bases, with 8 bases of the junction left unmatched. Per germline, CDR1 LNHDA and CDR2 SQIVND (reference sequence). The chain's CDR3 is CASSAGQGPTYEQYF. DNA for the CDR3: TGTGCCAGTAGCGCGGGACAGGGACCGACCTACGAGCAGTACTTC.

V usage is TRBV13 and J usage is TRBJ1-5; possible D gene TRBD1, 5 bases. Per the germline V gene, CDR1 is PRHDT and CDR2 is FYEKMQ (reference sequence). The V and J ends lost 1 base and 9 bases respectively, with 7 bases between them. The CDR3 is 12 residues long. CDR3 residues: CASSLVGGPQHF. The DNA for the CDR3 is TGTGCCAGCAGCTTAGTGGGGGGGCCCCAGCATTTT. Filled out from reference TRBV13 and TRBJ1-5, the complete variable domain reads AAGVIQSPRHLIKEKRETATLKCYPIPRHDTVYWYQQGPGQDPQFLISFYEKMQSDKGSIPDRFSAQQFSDYHSELNMSSLELGDSALYFCASSLVGGPQHFGDGTRLSIL.

A few counts support this clonotype. V is TRBV15 and J is TRBJ2-5; possibly TRBD1 or TRBD2 for D (5 bases each). Germline lookup yields CDR1 LNHNV and CDR2 YYDKDF (reference sequence). The CDR3 is 15 residues long. Trimming stripped 2 bases from V and 5 bases from J, with 15 bases between. The CDR3 loop is CATSRPGAFVETQYF. In nucleotides, the CDR3 is TGTGCCACCAGCAGACCCGGGGCTTTTGTCGAGACCCAGTACTTC.

A few counts support this clonotype. The rearrangement joins TRBV6-2 or TRBV6-3 to TRBJ2-7; D gene uncertain. V gave up 4 bases and J gave up 8 bases, with 18 bases separating them. The germline CDR1 and CDR2 sequences are MNHEY and SVGEGT. The CDR3 runs 14 residues. The CDR3 protein is CASSSDPEGFQQYF. The CDR3 DNA reads as TGTGCCAGCAGTTCGGACCCAGAAGGGTTCCAGCAGTACTTC.

Regarding this clonotype: A much larger clone is a single base away; this may be a read error. This chain uses TRBV11-2 with TRBJ2-5; D might be TRBD1 (5 bases). This CDR3 has 14 residues. Germline V lookup: CDR1 SGHAT, CDR2 FQNNGV. The DNA for the CDR3 is TGTGCCAGCAGCTTAGATAGGGGAACGCAGACCCGGTACTTC. As protein: CASSLDRGTQTRYF.

This clonotype was picked up a small number of times. The V call is TRBV3-1, the J call TRBJ2-5; 8 bases line up with TRBD2. This CDR3 is 15 amino acids long. Germline V gene lookup returns CDR1 LGHDT and CDR2 YNNKEL (reference sequence). V was pared by 0 bases and J by 4 bases, with 4 bases of the junction left unmatched. This chain's CDR3 is CASSQDLAGLETQYF. In DNA, the CDR3 is TGTGCCAGCAGCCAAGATTTAGCGGGACTAGAGACCCAGTACTTC.

In its sample, this clonotype was seen a few times. The chain uses TRBV13 and TRBJ2-5; 7 bases are a match to TRBD1. The CDR3 runs to 13 residues. Germline values: CDR1 PRHDT, CDR2 FYEKMQ (reference sequence). The J segment lost 5 bases and the V segment lost 4 bases, leaving 4 bases of the junction unmatched. CDR3 in DNA: TGTGCCAGCAGCTCACAGGGGATGGAGACCCAGTACTTC. Its translation is CASSSQGMETQYF.

The chain has TRBV20-1 and TRBJ2-5; 9 nucleotides line up with TRBD2. This CDR3 comprises 16 residues. Looked up from germline, CDR1 is DFQATT and CDR2 is SNEGSKA (reference sequence). V shed 0 bases, J shed 5 bases, and the junction held 10 bases outside the gene matches. The CDR3, as DNA: TGCAGTGCTAGAGATAGGTCTAGCGGGATTTCGGAGACCCAGTACTTC. Translating gives CSARDRSSGISETQYF.

The chain uses TRBV10-3 and TRBJ2-1, with D perhaps given as TRBD1 or TRBD2 (5 bases each). CDR3 length equals 13 residues. V lost 6 bases to trimming and J lost 6 bases, with 12 bases between them. Germline CDR1 ENHRY, CDR2 SYGVKD. The CDR3 here is CAISPRDLNEQFF. For the CDR3, the DNA is TGTGCCATCAGCCCTCGGGACCTCAATGAGCAGTTCTTC.

The chain recombines TRBV7-2 with TRBJ2-1; TRBD2 aligns across 7 bases. V shed 1 base, J shed 3 bases, and the junction held 6 bases outside the gene matches. Germline loops: CDR1 SGHTA, CDR2 FQGNSA. CDR3 length: 16 amino acids. The CDR3 is CASSLEGGSGYNEQFF. CDR3 nucleotides: TGTGCCAGCAGCTTAGAGGGCGGGAGTGGCTACAATGAGCAGTTCTTC.

In this sample, this clonotype turned up many times. The V gene is TRBV29-1, the J gene TRBJ2-3; no firm D call. Germline values: CDR1 SQVTM, CDR2 ANQGSEA. This CDR3 contains 9 residues. Trimming took off 5 bases at V and 4 bases at J, with 1 base between the two ends. The CDR3 loop reads CSVPDTQYF. CDR3 nucleotides: TGCAGCGTTCCAGATACGCAGTATTTT.

V is TRBV12-3 or TRBV12-4 and J is TRBJ2-2, with 14 nucleotides matching TRBD2. The V and J ends lost 6 bases and 3 bases, in that order; junction bases with no gene match: 6. The CDR3 consists of 17 residues. The CDR3 loop is CASRPGLAGGHTGELFF. The CDR3 coding sequence is TGTGCCAGCAGACCCGGACTAGCGGGGGGTCACACCGGGGAGCTGTTTTTT.

V gene TRBV21-1 combines with J gene TRBJ2-5. TRBV21-1 is a recognized pseudogene. The CDR3 sequence is 12 residues long. The CDR3 coding sequence is TGTGCCAGCGCAATTAAGGGTGAGACCCAGTACTTC. Protein product: CASAIKGETQYF.

This chain links TRBV3-1 with TRBJ2-1; TRBD2 might be the D (6 bases). The CDR3 runs 15 residues. The V end was cut by 7 bases, the J end by 7 bases, with 20 bases between. Germline lookup yields CDR1 LGHDT and CDR2 YNNKEL (reference sequence). The CDR3 is CASTSRAGPGNEQFF. The CDR3 coding sequence is TGTGCCAGCACCTCCAGGGCGGGACCTGGAAATGAGCAGTTCTTC.

This sequence joins TRBV12-3 or TRBV12-4 and TRBJ1-5, with no clear D. V was cut by 8 bases and J by 3 bases, with 8 bases left in between. The CDR3 spans 12 residues. CDR3: CASRGNNQPQHF. The CDR3 coding sequence is TGTGCCAGCCGCGGGAACAATCAGCCCCAGCATTTT.

This clonotype has only a few counts. The chain links TRBV20-1 to TRBJ2-7, with TRBD2 matching over 11 bases. V dropped 2 bases and J dropped 3; count of bases not matched to a gene: 6. This CDR3 is built from 15 residues. Looked up from germline, CDR1 is DFQATT and CDR2 is SNEGSKA (reference sequence). For the CDR3, the DNA is TGCAGTGCTAGAAAAGACGGGACTAGCGGCTACGAGCAGTACTTC. Encoded protein: CSARKDGTSGYEQYF.

The chain employs TRBV6-2 or TRBV6-3 and TRBJ1-2; D might be TRBD1 (5 bases). V was cut by 11 bases and J by 2 bases, with 9 bases left in between. The CDR3 sequence is 11 residues long. Germline assignment: CDR1 MNHEY and CDR2 SVGEGT. The CDR3 reads CAAQGNYGYTF. For the CDR3, the DNA is TGTGCCGCCCAGGGCAACTATGGCTACACCTTC.